These 3 T cell receptor beta chains originate from one sample sequenced in a study of tumor and adjacent non-tumor tissue in lung cancer. RNA was extracted from bulk tissue without any cell sorting. TCRbeta libraries were built with three rounds of nested PCR, modified from ARM-PCR. From the multiplex PCR reads, TCRdb called clonotypes with MiXCR, one entry per CDR3 protein. The sample lists roughly 220,000 distinct CDR3 sequences, approximately 74% occurring once. The source material was lung tumor tissue. The origin of the receptors is a man aged 60 to 69 with non-small cell lung cancer.

Remarks on this clonotype: At one end the junction does not follow the germline gene, possibly because of a read error. The chain carries TRBV6-1 and TRBJ2-6, with D tentatively TRBD2 (6 bases). The CDR3 is 16 amino acids. In germline, CDR1 is MNHNS, CDR2 SASEGT. As DNA, the CDR3 is TGTGCCAGCATCGGACGGGGGAGCTCTGGGTCCAACGTCCTGACTTTC. Its translation: CASIGRGSSGSNVLTF.

A note on this clonotype: An end of the junction does not agree with germline; a read error may underlie this. The chain combines TRBV6-5 with TRBJ1-4; 7 bases match TRBD1. This CDR3 has 15 residues. Germline CDR1 and CDR2: MNHEY and SVGAGI. The chain's CDR3 is CASSYSTGTNEKLFF. The CDR3 DNA sequence: TGTGCCAGTAGTTACTCGACAGGGACTAATGAAAAACTGTTTTTT.

The genes are TRBV6-6 and TRBJ1-2; possibly TRBD1 for D (6 bases). V shed 9 bases and J shed 8 bases, with 16 bases lying between them. The CDR3 extends over 12 amino acids. Germline lookup yields CDR1 MNHNY and CDR2 SVGAGI (reference sequence). CDR3 bases: TGTGCCAGTACCGGACAGAGCGAGGGCTACACCTTC. It codes for CASTGQSEGYTF.